This is a list of T cell receptor beta chains from one sample in a study of beta chain features in type 1 diabetes. Assay used: immunoSEQ multiplex PCR; TCRdb lists only in-frame clones, some missing. The sample lists around 430,000 clones; roughly 31% were seen once. Material for sequencing was naive CD4+ T cells from blood. The receptors come from a man aged 18 to 30 in good health. The CDR3 runs from the conserved cysteine through the conserved F or W. The D gene is left open where the match is weak. Only some rows state a clone size, as once, few, many or a class for expanded clones.

V gene,clone size,J gene,D gene,CDR3 protein,CDR3 DNA
TRBV30,once,TRBJ2-7,TRBD2,CAWSRRIVASGAHPYEQYF,TGTGCCTGGAGCCGGAGGATCGTGGCTAGCGGCGCCCACCCCTACGAGCAGTACTTC
TRBV7-2,few,TRBJ2-1,TRBD2,CASSLPRTSGDEQFF,TGTGCCAGCAGCTTGCCCAGGACTAGCGGGGATGAGCAGTTCTTC
TRBV4-3,.,TRBJ2-7,.,CASSQLGLPSYEQYF,TGCGCCAGCAGCCAATTGGGACTCCCGTCCTACGAGCAGTACTTC
TRBV10-3,.,TRBJ2-3,.,CAISPGLSGDTQYF,TGTGCCATCAGCCCCGGACTTTCCGGGGATACGCAGTATTTT
TRBV30,.,TRBJ2-7,.,CAWRALATYEQYF,TGTGCCTGGAGGGCCCTCGCTACCTACGAGCAGTACTTC
TRBV29-1,few,TRBJ2-3,TRBD2,CSFLAGTSTDTQYF,TGCAGCTTCCTAGCGGGTACCAGCACAGATACGCAGTATTTT
TRBV28,.,TRBJ2-7,TRBD1,CASSSLEDRERSYEQYF,TGTGCCAGCAGTTCTCTTGAGGACAGGGAGCGCTCCTACGAGCAGTACTTC
TRBV30,.,TRBJ1-1,.,CAWSPGGVGTEAFF,TGTGCCTGGAGCCCCGGGGGTGTAGGGACTGAAGCTTTCTTT
TRBV25-1,few,TRBJ2-3,.,CASTGGTDTQYF,TGTGCCAGCACAGGGGGGACAGATACGCAGTATTTT
TRBV30,few,TRBJ1-2,.,CAWSSDSYYGYTF,TGTGCCTGGAGTTCGGACAGCTACTATGGCTACACCTTC
TRBV7-9,.,TRBJ2-5,.,CASSLTERQYF,TGTGCCAGCAGCTTAACTGAACGGCAGTACTTC
TRBV7-9,few,TRBJ2-7,.,CASSLVRESYEQYF,TGTGCCAGCAGCTTAGTCAGGGAGTCCTACGAGCAGTACTTC
TRBV5-4,.,TRBJ2-1,TRBD2,CASSLKLAGQHNEQFF,TGTGCCAGCAGCTTGAAACTAGCGGGACAACACAATGAGCAGTTCTTC
TRBV19,.,TRBJ2-1,.,CASRIALGEQFF,TGTGCCAGTAGGATAGCGTTAGGTGAGCAGTTCTTC
TRBV9,.,TRBJ2-5,.,CASSRVAALETQYF,TGTGCCAGCAGCCGGGTAGCGGCGTTAGAGACCCAGTACTTC
TRBV4-2,.,TRBJ2-5,.,CASSQDWAETQYF,TGTGCCAGCAGCCAAGATTGGGCAGAGACCCAGTACTTC
TRBV5-1,.,TRBJ2-7,.,CASSLGATDSYEQYF,TGCGCCAGCAGCTTGGGGGCGACGGACTCCTACGAGCAGTACTTC
TRBV7-9,.,TRBJ1-1,TRBD1,CASRAYRGTEAFF,TGTGCCAGCAGGGCCTACAGGGGAACTGAAGCTTTCTTT
TRBV7-9,.,TRBJ2-5,.,CASSLGWGTGSETQYF,TGTGCCAGCAGCTTGGGCTGGGGAACAGGGTCGGAGACCCAGTACTTC
TRBV10-3,few,TRBJ2-5,.,CAISEPGDVGYETQYF,TGTGCCATCAGTGAGCCCGGGGACGTAGGTTACGAGACCCAGTACTTC
TRBV7-2,.,TRBJ2-3,TRBD2,CASSSRPAGELPYF,TGTGCCAGCAGCTCCCGTCCGGCGGGAGAACTTCCGTATTTT
TRBV4-2,.,TRBJ2-3,TRBD2,CASRGLAGADTQYF,TGTGCCAGCCGAGGACTAGCGGGAGCAGATACGCAGTATTTT
TRBV30,.,TRBJ2-1,TRBD1,CAWSTDRVHNEQFF,TGTGCCTGGAGCACCGACAGGGTCCACAATGAGCAGTTCTTC
TRBV29-1,.,TRBJ2-3,.,CSVRPDTQYF,TGCAGCGTCCGCCCGGATACGCAGTATTTT
TRBV29-1,.,TRBJ2-7,.,CSVEDRANYEQYF,TGCAGCGTTGAAGATCGGGCCAACTACGAGCAGTACTTC
TRBV5-4,.,TRBJ1-2,.,CASSLGTASFYGYTF,TGTGCCAGCAGCTTGGGGACAGCATCGTTCTATGGCTACACCTTC
TRBV7-2,.,TRBJ1-5,TRBD1,CASSVDRGYQPQHF,TGTGCCAGCAGCGTAGACAGGGGGTATCAGCCCCAGCATTTT
TRBV28,.,TRBJ2-1,.,CASSFELNEQFF,TGTGCCAGCAGTTTTGAACTTAACGAGCAGTTCTTC
TRBV7-2,.,TRBJ1-5,TRBD1,CASSLGQGASNQPQHF,TGTGCCAGCAGCTTAGGACAGGGGGCAAGCAATCAGCCCCAGCATTTT
TRBV18,few,TRBJ2-5,.,CASSPLGGETQYF,TGTGCCAGCTCACCACTGGGTGGGGAGACCCAGTACTTC
TRBV9,.,TRBJ2-2,TRBD2,CASSASGTSGANTGELFF,TGTGCCAGCAGCGCCTCCGGGACTAGCGGGGCGAACACCGGGGAGCTGTTTTTT
TRBV5-1,few,TRBJ2-3,TRBD2,CASSFTSGRSGDTQYF,TGCGCCAGCAGCTTCACTAGCGGACGTTCGGGAGATACGCAGTATTTT
TRBV7-9,.,TRBJ2-3,TRBD1,CASSPSRTGGRVGTDTQYF,TGTGCCAGCAGCCCTAGCCGAACAGGGGGCCGAGTAGGCACAGATACGCAGTATTTT
TRBV20-1,few,TRBJ2-3,.,CSVAVTDTQYF,TGCAGTGTTGCGGTCACAGATACGCAGTATTTT
TRBV6-6,few,TRBJ2-6,.,CASSYSTGANVLTF,TGTGCCAGCAGTTACTCGACAGGGGCCAACGTCCTGACTTTC